This T cell receptor beta chain was recovered during a study of cytomegalovirus exposure and HLA in healthy donors. This clone has just one count. One end of the junction does not line up with germline, which may come from a read error. Per germline, CDR1 SGDLS and CDR2 YYNGEE. This CDR3 spans 14 amino acids. The PCR used 60 Vbeta and 13 Jbeta primers. Clones were read by immunoSEQ multiplex PCR, and TCRdb kept only the in-frame ones, dropping some. The data show approximately 70,000 clones, roughly 65% seen once. The TCR sequence derives from a male donor in good health and CMV-seropositive. Material: PBMCs. This chain uses TRBV9 with TRBJ1-2; D is ambiguous. The CDR3 DNA reads TGTGCCAGCAGCACCCCGGGAGGGCGGTATGACTACACCTTC. Translated, it gives CASSTPGGRYDYTF.